Sequencing of this T cell receptor (beta chain) was carried out in a study of Tregs in tolerant kidney transplant recipients (dated by TCRdb to the late 2010s). As for the study more broadly: TCRbeta sequencing was used in the study to identify donor-specific regulatory T cells before combined kidney and bone marrow transplantation, and the identified cells were then tracked after transplant. TCRbeta repertoire sequencing was used in 3 healthy controls to compare several ways of expanding Tregs specific for an allogeneic donor. Broad study findings and their caveats: Expanding Tregs with activated donor B cells appeared to identify the most biologically relevant and donor-specific TCRbeta repertoire. Biological reproducibility was not directly assessed, although technical replication error appeared to be minimal. Because only a small number of patients were included, the study had limitations, and the results will need to be validated in larger populations as well as under other immunosuppression protocols.

CDR1 is given as SGHRS and CDR2 as YFSETQ, both from the germline V gene. Its CDR3 holds 14 amino acids, cysteine through phenylalanine. Kept here is only the CDR3 DNA, which spans 42 bases and is read in frame from base 1. V is reduced by 5 bases and J by 3 bases, leaving a spacing of 12 bases between them. Genomic DNA was extracted from sorted cells with the QIAGEN DNeasy Blood and Tissue Kit for TCRbeta CDR3 sequencing. High-throughput TCRbeta CDR3 sequencing, which included PCR amplification with bias correction and internal controls, was done commercially through immunoSEQ. Under the source paper's analysis protocol: A unique productive TCRbeta sequence was defined by the CDR3 nucleotide sequence when primers matched, and otherwise by the CDR3 amino acid sequence together with the Vbeta and Jbeta genes. To correct for sorting error, sequences found in more than one sorted population at a frequency ratio of 2:1 or less were discarded, and the remaining shared sequences were assigned to the population with the higher frequency. Sequences were defined as donor-reactive when expanded at least 5-fold in CFSE-low cells versus unstimulated cells and present at a frequency of at least 0.01% in CFSE-low cells. Jensen-Shannon divergence calculated on the top 100 TCRbeta sequences ranked by frequency was used to measure repertoire divergence. For samples with multiple sequencing runs, sorting error was corrected separately for each run before the runs were pooled. TCRdb carries this immuneACCESS record with in-frame sequences only. Its versions omit some clonotypes, under half of them owing to an unresolved V gene in the studies checked, with the rest unexplained. Clone size and the V and J calls come from that table; the DNA yielded D and trimming. The sample table records roughly 120,000 clones; 92% of these occur just once. More than 0.45% of the sample rests with the top ten.

Details on this clone: Its antigen is unknown. No much larger clone exists at a distance of one base, and base qualities are not known.

Unstimulated Tregs (CD4+CD25+CD127-), CD4+ non-Tregs (CD4+CD25-), CD4 and CD8 cells were FACS-sorted from thawed PBMCs. Healthy control blood was obtained either as purchased buffy coats or from healthy volunteers. Healthy control blood was processed to PBMCs by Ficoll density gradient and cryopreserved, and patient PBMCs were collected before and after transplant. This receptor was identified in a human donor in good health. Sample: CD4+ T cells from blood. Recombination joined TRBV5-1 with TRBJ1-3; the D gene is perhaps TRBD1, on 6 matching bases. The nucleotides read TGCGCCAGCAGTCCCGGGACACATGGAAACACCATATATTTT. This sequence encodes CASSPGTHGNTIYF.